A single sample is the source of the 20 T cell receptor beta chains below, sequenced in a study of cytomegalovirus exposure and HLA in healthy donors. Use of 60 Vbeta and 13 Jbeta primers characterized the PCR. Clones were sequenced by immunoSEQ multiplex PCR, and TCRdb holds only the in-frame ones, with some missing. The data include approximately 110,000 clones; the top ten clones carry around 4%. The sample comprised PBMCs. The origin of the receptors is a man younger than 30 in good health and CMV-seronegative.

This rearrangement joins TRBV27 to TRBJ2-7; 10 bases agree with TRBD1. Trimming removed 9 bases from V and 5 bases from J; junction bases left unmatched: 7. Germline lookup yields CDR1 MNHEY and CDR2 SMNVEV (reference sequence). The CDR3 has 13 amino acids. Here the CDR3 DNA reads TGTGCCAGTCAACCGGGGACAGGGGACGAGCAGTACTTC. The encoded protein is CASQPGTGDEQYF.

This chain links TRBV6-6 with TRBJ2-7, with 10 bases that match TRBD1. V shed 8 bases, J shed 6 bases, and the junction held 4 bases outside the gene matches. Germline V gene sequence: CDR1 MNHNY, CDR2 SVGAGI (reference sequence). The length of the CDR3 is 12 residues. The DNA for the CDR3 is TGTGCCAGCCGGGACAGGGGCTTCGAGCAGTACTTC. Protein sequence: CASRDRGFEQYF.

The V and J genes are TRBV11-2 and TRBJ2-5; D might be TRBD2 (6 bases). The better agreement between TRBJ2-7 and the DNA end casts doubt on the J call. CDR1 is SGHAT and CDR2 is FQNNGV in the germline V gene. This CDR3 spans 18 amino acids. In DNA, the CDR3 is TGTGCCAGCAGCTTAGGACCCCAGCGGGTTCCGAGCTCCTACGAGCAGTACTTC. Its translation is CASSLGPQRVPSSYEQYF.

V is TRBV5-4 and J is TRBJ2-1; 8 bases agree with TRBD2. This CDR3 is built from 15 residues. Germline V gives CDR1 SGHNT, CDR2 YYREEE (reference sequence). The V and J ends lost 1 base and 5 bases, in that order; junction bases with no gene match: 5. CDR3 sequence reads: CASSLKRESHNEQFF. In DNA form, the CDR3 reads TGTGCCAGCAGCTTGAAGCGGGAGTCTCACAATGAGCAGTTCTTC.

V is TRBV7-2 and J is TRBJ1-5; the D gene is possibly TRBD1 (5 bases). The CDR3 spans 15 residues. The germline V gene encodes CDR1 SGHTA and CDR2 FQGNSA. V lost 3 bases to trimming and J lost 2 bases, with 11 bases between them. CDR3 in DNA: TGTGCCAGCAGCTTCCGGGGGGGAGGCAATCAGCCCCAGCATTTT. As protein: CASSFRGGGNQPQHF.

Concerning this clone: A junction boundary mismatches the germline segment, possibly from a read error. In DNA form, the CDR3 reads TGTGCCAGCAGCTTAGCGGGGACTAGGGGGTACGAGCAGTGCTTC. It yields the protein CASSLAGTRGYEQCF. The chain is built from TRBV7-9 and TRBJ2-7; the match to TRBD2 covers 8 bases. Germline V CDR1 and CDR2: SEHNR, FQNEAQ (reference sequence). This CDR3 has 15 amino acids.

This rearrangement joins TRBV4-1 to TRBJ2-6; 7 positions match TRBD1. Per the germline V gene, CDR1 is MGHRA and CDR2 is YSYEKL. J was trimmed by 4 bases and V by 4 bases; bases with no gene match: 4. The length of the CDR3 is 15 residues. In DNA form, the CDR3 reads TGCGCCAGCAGCCTTACAGGGGCCGGGGCCAACGTCCTGACTTTC. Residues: CASSLTGAGANVLTF.

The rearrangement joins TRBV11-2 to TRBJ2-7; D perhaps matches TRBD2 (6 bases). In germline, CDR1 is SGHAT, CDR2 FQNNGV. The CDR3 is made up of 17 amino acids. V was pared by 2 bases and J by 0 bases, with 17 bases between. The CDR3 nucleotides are TGTGCCAGCAGCTTATGGCGGGAACCTTCCCCCTCCTACGAGCAGTACTTC. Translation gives CASSLWREPSPSYEQYF. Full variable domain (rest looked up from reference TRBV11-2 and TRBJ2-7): EAGVAQSPRYKIIEKRQSVAFWCNPISGHATLYWYQQILGQGPKLLIQFQNNGVVDDSQLPKDRFSAERLKGVDSTLKIQPAKLEDSAVYLCASSLWREPSPSYEQYFGPGTRLTVT.

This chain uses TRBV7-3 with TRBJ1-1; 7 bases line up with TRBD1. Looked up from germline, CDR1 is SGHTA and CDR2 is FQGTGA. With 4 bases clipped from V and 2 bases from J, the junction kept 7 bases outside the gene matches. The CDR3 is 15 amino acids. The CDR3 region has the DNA TGTGCCAGCAGCTCCCGACGAGGGGGCAACACTGAAGCTTTCTTT. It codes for CASSSRRGGNTEAFF.

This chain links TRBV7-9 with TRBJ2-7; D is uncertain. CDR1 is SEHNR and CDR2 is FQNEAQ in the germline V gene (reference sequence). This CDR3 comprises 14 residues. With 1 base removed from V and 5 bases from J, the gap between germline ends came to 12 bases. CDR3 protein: CASSLVGFQDEQYF. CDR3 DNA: TGTGCCAGCAGCTTAGTAGGTTTTCAGGACGAGCAGTACTTC.

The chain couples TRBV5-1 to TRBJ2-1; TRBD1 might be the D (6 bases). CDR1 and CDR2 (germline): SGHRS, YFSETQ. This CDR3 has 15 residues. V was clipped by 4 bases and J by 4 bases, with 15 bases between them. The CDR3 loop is CASSNTGWEYNEQFF. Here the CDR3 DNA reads TGCGCCAGCAGCAACACAGGGTGGGAATACAATGAGCAGTTCTTC.

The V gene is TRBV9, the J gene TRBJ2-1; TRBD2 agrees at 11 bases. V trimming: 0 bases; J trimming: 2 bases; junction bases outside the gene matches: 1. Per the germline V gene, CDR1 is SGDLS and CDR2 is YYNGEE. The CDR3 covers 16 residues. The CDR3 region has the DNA TGTGCCAGCAGCGTAGCACTAGCGGGAGCCTACAATGAGCAGTTCTTC. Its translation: CASSVALAGAYNEQFF.

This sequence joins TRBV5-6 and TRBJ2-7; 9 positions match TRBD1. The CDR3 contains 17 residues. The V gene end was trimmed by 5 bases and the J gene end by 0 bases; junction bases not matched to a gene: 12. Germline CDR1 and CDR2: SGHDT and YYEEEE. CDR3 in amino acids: CASRSGTGRRFSYEQYF. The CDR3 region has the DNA TGTGCCAGCAGGTCCGGGACAGGGAGGAGGTTCTCCTACGAGCAGTACTTC.

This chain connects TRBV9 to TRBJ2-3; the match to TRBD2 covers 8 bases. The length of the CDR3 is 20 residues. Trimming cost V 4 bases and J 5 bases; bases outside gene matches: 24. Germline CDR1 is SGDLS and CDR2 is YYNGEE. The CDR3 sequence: CASSHPQYSLAGRSKDTQYF. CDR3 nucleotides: TGTGCCAGCAGCCACCCACAATACTCCTTAGCGGGACGCTCGAAAGATACGCAGTATTTT.

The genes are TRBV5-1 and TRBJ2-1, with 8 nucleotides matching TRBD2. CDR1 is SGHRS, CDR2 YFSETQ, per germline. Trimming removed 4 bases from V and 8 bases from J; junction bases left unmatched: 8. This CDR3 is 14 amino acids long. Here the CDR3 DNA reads TGCGCCAGCAGCACCCGGGGGGGAGGGGATGAGCAGTTCTTC. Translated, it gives CASSTRGGGDEQFF.

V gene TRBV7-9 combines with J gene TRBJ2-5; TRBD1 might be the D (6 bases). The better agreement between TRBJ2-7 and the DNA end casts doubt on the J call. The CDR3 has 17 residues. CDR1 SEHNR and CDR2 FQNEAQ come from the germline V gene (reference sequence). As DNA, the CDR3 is TGTGCCAGCAGCACTAGGGGTGGGCAGGGGAAGAGGCGCGAGCAGTACTTC. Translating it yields CASSTRGGQGKRREQYF.

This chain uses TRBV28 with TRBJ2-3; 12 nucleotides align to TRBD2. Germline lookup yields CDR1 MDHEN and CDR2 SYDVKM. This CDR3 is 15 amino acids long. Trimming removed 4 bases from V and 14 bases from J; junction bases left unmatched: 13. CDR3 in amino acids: CASSSQTSGSSHPYF. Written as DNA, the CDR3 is TGTGCCAGCAGTTCCCAGACTAGCGGGAGCTCCCATCCGTATTTT.

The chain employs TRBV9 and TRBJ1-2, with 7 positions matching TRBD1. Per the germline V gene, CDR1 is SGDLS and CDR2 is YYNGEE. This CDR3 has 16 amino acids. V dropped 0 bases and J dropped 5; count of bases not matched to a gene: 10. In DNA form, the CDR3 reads TGTGCCAGCAGCGTAGATAATGTGGGGGACAGTTATGGCTACACCTTC. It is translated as CASSVDNVGDSYGYTF.

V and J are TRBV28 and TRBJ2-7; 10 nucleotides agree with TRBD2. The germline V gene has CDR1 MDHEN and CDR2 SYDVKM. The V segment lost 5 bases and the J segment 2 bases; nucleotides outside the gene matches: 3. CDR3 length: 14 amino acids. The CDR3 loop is CASSVAGGTYEQYF. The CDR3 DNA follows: TGTGCCAGCAGTGTAGCGGGGGGCACCTACGAGCAGTACTTC.

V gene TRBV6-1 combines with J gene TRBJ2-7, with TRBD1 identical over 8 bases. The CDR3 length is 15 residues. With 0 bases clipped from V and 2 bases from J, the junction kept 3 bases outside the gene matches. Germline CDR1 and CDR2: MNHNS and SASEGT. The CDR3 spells CASSEAGTGTYEQYF. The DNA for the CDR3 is TGTGCCAGCAGTGAAGCGGGGACAGGCACCTACGAGCAGTACTTC.